Each of the 9 T cell receptor beta chains below was sequenced from the same sample in a study of cytomegalovirus exposure and HLA in healthy donors. The study ran its PCR with 60 Vbeta and 13 Jbeta primers. Sequencing was performed with immunoSEQ multiplex PCR; in TCRdb, only in-frame clones are kept and a portion is missing. The sample contains approximately 160,000 clones, over 80% of which appear only once. Specimen: PBMCs. Receptors were obtained from a woman between 50 and 59 years old in good health and CMV-seropositive.

The chain carries TRBV7-2 and TRBJ2-3; D remains ambiguous. CDR3 length: 15 residues. Germline V gene lookup returns CDR1 SGHTA and CDR2 FQGNSA. V gave up 2 bases and J gave up 2 bases, with 11 bases separating them. The CDR3 spells CASSLNPSYTDTQYF. CDR3 DNA sequence: TGTGCCAGCAGCTTAAACCCCTCCTACACAGATACGCAGTATTTT.

The rearrangement joins TRBV19 to TRBJ1-2; tentative D call: TRBD1 (5 bases). CDR1 LNHDA and CDR2 SQIVND come from the germline V gene (reference sequence). V was cut by 8 bases and J by 4 bases, with 14 bases left in between. CDR3 length: 13 amino acids. Written as DNA, the CDR3 is TGTGCCAGTGCCCCTTCAGGGTTCTATGGCTACACCTTC. The encoded protein is CASAPSGFYGYTF.

This clone was detected only a few times. The genes are TRBV18 and TRBJ2-7; perhaps TRBD2 as D (6 bases). The CDR3 length is 14 residues. CDR1 and CDR2 from the germline V gene are KGHSH and LQKENI. Deletions cut 2 bases from V and 6 bases from J, with 14 bases between. Here the CDR3 reads CASSPSRQGGEQYF. The CDR3 coding sequence is TGTGCCAGCTCACCAAGTCGGCAGGGAGGCGAGCAGTACTTC.

The CDR3 region has the DNA TGTGCCAGCCAGGCCTTACACACAGATACGCAGTATTTT. This codes for CASQALHTDTQYF. The chain has TRBV7-3 and TRBJ2-3, with unresolved D. The CDR3 loop spans 13 amino acids. With 8 bases removed from V and 2 bases from J, the gap between germline ends came to 11 bases. Looked up from germline, CDR1 is SGHTA and CDR2 is FQGTGA.

The chain is built from TRBV19 and TRBJ2-7; 8 nucleotides agree with TRBD1. Looked up from germline, CDR1 is LNHDA and CDR2 is SQIVND (reference sequence). This CDR3 contains 13 residues. With 3 bases clipped from V and 3 bases from J, the junction kept 1 base outside the gene matches. The CDR3 sequence is CASSIGQGYEQYF. The CDR3 nucleotides read TGTGCCAGTAGTATCGGACAGGGCTACGAGCAGTACTTC.

The chain carries TRBV19 and TRBJ2-3; tentatively, D is TRBD1 (6 bases). Germline values: CDR1 LNHDA, CDR2 SQIVND (reference sequence). The CDR3 contains 17 residues. Between the trimmed V and J ends, which lost 4 bases and 0 bases, there was a span of 17 bases. CDR3 DNA: TGTGCCAGTAGTACTTTCCCAGGGGAACCTAGCACAGATACGCAGTATTTT. It translates to CASSTFPGEPSTDTQYF.

CDR3 coding DNA: TGTGCCAGCGAATCCTTACAGGCTGTAGATCAGCCCCAGCATTTT. Protein: CASESLQAVDQPQHF. The chain links TRBV19 to TRBJ1-5, with a weak D call TRBD1 (5 bases). Trimming shortened V by 9 bases and J by 5 bases, and 20 bases separated the two germline ends. The V gene's germline CDR1 is LNHDA and CDR2 SQIVND (reference sequence). The CDR3 has 15 amino acids.

This sequence joins TRBV27 and TRBJ2-2; 8 bases align to TRBD2. CDR1 MNHEY and CDR2 SMNVEV come from the germline V gene (reference sequence). The junction had 15 bases not matched to a gene; V was cut back by 6 bases and J by 3 bases. This CDR3 spans 18 amino acids. CDR3 DNA: TGTGCCAGCAGCGGGTATCGGGGGGGAGTAGTTTACACCGGGGAGCTGTTTTTT. It specifies CASSGYRGGVVYTGELFF.

The J gene is TRBJ2-1, the V gene TRBV14, with D tentatively TRBD2 (6 bases). Germline loops: CDR1 SGHDN, CDR2 FVKESK. This CDR3 has 17 amino acids. Deletions cut 1 base from V and 3 bases from J, with 16 bases between. Here the CDR3 DNA reads TGTGCCAGCAGCCAAGCCTTGGAGCGGGCAATCTACAATGAGCAGTTCTTC. Translated, it gives CASSQALERAIYNEQFF.